One sample yielded the 21 T cell receptor beta chains listed below, sequenced in a study of beta chain features in type 1 diabetes. Points from the study as a whole: Patients with Type 1 diabetes showed moderately but significantly shorter TCRB CDR3s in all four CD4+ subsets.

No antigen has been identified for these receptors. What was sequenced were expressed TCRB transcripts, since all of the isolated RNA had been reverse transcribed. Some clones are missing from TCRdb's copy, which holds only in-frame ones; the method was immunoSEQ multiplex PCR. The table includes a few hundred thousand clones, about 15% detected once. The specimen sequenced was naive CD4+ T cells from blood. The receptor source for this set is a man aged 30-40 years with type 1 diabetes.

This clone was counted a few times. This chain links TRBV6-5 with TRBJ2-7, with TRBD1 matching over 7 bases. There are 14 residues in the CDR3. V was pared by 4 bases and J by 3 bases, with 6 bases of the junction left unmatched. Germline CDR1 MNHEY, CDR2 SVGAGI. The chain's CDR3 is CASSSDRDNYEQYF. As DNA, the CDR3 is TGTGCCAGCAGTTCAGACAGGGATAACTACGAGCAGTACTTC.

In this sample, this clone turned up a few times. The rearrangement uses TRBV5-1 and TRBJ2-7, with 10 nucleotides matching TRBD1. There are 17 residues in the CDR3. The germline V gene encodes CDR1 SGHRS and CDR2 YFSETQ. The trim removed 1 base at V and 4 bases at J, leaving 11 bases unmatched. DNA of the CDR3: TGCGCCAGCAGCTTGTATTCTTCGAGACAGGGGGCTTACGAGCAGTACTTC. Translating gives CASSLYSSRQGAYEQYF.

The chain carries TRBV6-5 and TRBJ1-2; a possible D gene is TRBD1 (6 bases). Trimming took off 6 bases at V and 8 bases at J, with 19 bases between the two ends. The CDR3 has 14 amino acids. CDR1 MNHEY and CDR2 SVGAGI come from the germline V gene. CDR3: CASRVGAAPGGYTF. In nucleotides, the CDR3 is TGTGCCAGCAGAGTGGGGGCGGCCCCCGGAGGCTACACCTTC.

In its sample, this clone was seen a few times. The J gene is TRBJ2-2, the V gene TRBV2; D call uncertain. CDR1 and CDR2 from the germline V gene are SNHLY and FYNNEI. This CDR3 comprises 13 residues. Trimming took 6 bases from V and 7 from J, leaving 12 bases between them. CDR3 nucleotide sequence: TGTGCCAGCAGCCTAGGTTATGGCGGGGAGCTGTTTTTT. Translation: CASSLGYGGELFF. Drawing the rest from reference TRBV2 and TRBJ2-2, the complete variable domain is EPEVTQTPSHQVTQMGQEVILRCVPISNHLYFYWYRQILGQKVEFLVSFYNNEISEKSEIFDDQFSVERPDGSNFTLKIRSTKLEDSAMYFCASSLGYGGELFFGEGSRLTVL.

This chain connects TRBV5-1 to TRBJ2-4; 8 bases line up with TRBD1. The CDR3 is 14 amino acids. V lost 2 bases and J lost 3; bases outside the gene matches: 1. Germline CDR1 SGHRS, CDR2 YFSETQ. The CDR3 protein is CASSLTGGKNIQYF. CDR3 coding DNA: TGCGCCAGCAGCTTAACAGGGGGCAAAAACATTCAGTACTTC.

The genes are TRBV19 and TRBJ2-1; 9 nucleotides agree with TRBD2. Germline lookup yields CDR1 LNHDA and CDR2 SQIVND (reference sequence). The CDR3 consists of 14 residues. The V segment lost 10 bases and the J segment 5 bases; nucleotides outside the gene matches: 9. The CDR3 sequence is CATSQASGDNEQFF. In DNA form, the CDR3 reads TGTGCCACTTCTCAGGCTAGCGGGGACAATGAGCAGTTCTTC.

This clone showed up just a few times. The chain recombines TRBV6-5 with TRBJ2-1; 13 nucleotides match TRBD2. This CDR3 region has 15 residues. The ends lost 8 bases at V and 5 bases at J; junction bases unmatched: 6. The germline V gene has CDR1 MNHEY and CDR2 SVGAGI. The CDR3, as DNA: TGTGCCAGCTGTCGAGGGACTAGCGGGAACAATGAGCAGTTCTTC. Encoded protein: CASCRGTSGNNEQFF.

This clone was detected only a few times. The V and J genes are TRBV2 and TRBJ2-1, with 9 bases that match TRBD2. The V gene's germline CDR1 is SNHLY and CDR2 FYNNEI. Trimming at V came to 6 bases and at J to 2 bases, leaving 5 bases not matched to a gene. CDR3 length equals 15 residues. In nucleotides, the CDR3 is TGTGCCAGCAGCGAGGTAGCGGGGGCCTACAATGAGCAGTTCTTC. Residues: CASSEVAGAYNEQFF. Drawing the rest from reference TRBV2 and TRBJ2-1, the complete variable domain is EPEVTQTPSHQVTQMGQEVILRCVPISNHLYFYWYRQILGQKVEFLVSFYNNEISEKSEIFDDQFSVERPDGSNFTLKIRSTKLEDSAMYFCASSEVAGAYNEQFFGPGTRLTVL.

In this sample, this clone turned up a few times. The chain combines TRBV9 with TRBJ1-5; 7 bases fit TRBD1. The CDR3 is made up of 15 amino acids. The V segment lost 2 bases and the J segment 0 bases; nucleotides outside the gene matches: 2. Germline loops: CDR1 SGDLS, CDR2 YYNGEE. CDR3 amino acids: CASSVQGGSNQPQHF. CDR3 sequence (DNA): TGTGCCAGCAGCGTCCAGGGGGGTAGCAATCAGCCCCAGCATTTT.

A single count supports this clone. The V call is TRBV11-2, the J call TRBJ1-2, with D uncertain. Trimming removed 1 base at V and 7 bases at J, with 16 bases between. Germline CDR1 SGHAT, CDR2 FQNNGV. This CDR3 contains 15 residues. The CDR3 sequence is CASSLGVEEFRGYTF. The CDR3 DNA reads TGTGCCAGCAGCTTAGGAGTTGAAGAATTCCGTGGCTACACCTTC. Using reference TRBV11-2 and TRBJ1-2 for the parts outside the CDR3, the full variable domain is EAGVAQSPRYKIIEKRQSVAFWCNPISGHATLYWYQQILGQGPKLLIQFQNNGVVDDSQLPKDRFSAERLKGVDSTLKIQPAKLEDSAVYLCASSLGVEEFRGYTFGSGTRLTVV.

This clone turned up a few times. The gene calls are TRBV2 and TRBJ1-1; 9 bases match TRBD1. Germline V gene data show CDR1 as SNHLY and CDR2 as FYNNEI. CDR3 length: 15 amino acids. V was clipped by 7 bases and J by 3 bases; unmatched bases: 9. Here the CDR3 DNA reads TGTGCCAGCAACGCAGAACAGGGGGCTTACACTGAAGCTTTCTTT. This encodes CASNAEQGAYTEAFF.

A few counts support this clone. The chain has TRBV28 and TRBJ2-7; a weak D match, TRBD1 (5 bases). There are 13 residues in the CDR3. Germline V gene sequence: CDR1 MDHEN, CDR2 SYDVKM. Trimming removed 6 bases from V and 7 bases from J, with 16 bases in between. CDR3: CASSLDNPREQYF. The CDR3 DNA is TGTGCCAGCAGCCTGGACAATCCTAGAGAGCAGTACTTC. Looking up the rest from reference TRBV28 and TRBJ2-7 gives the full variable domain: DVKVTQSSRYLVKRTGEKVFLECVQDMDHENMFWYRQDPGLGLRLIYFSYDVKMKEKGDIPEGYSVSREKKERFSLILESASTNQTSMYLCASSLDNPREQYFGPGTRLTVT.

The V gene is TRBV6-5, the J gene TRBJ2-5, with 11 bases aligning to TRBD2. The V gene end was trimmed by 5 bases and the J gene end by 2 bases; junction bases not matched to a gene: 4. Germline V lookup: CDR1 MNHEY, CDR2 SVGAGI. CDR3 size: 15 residues. The CDR3 is CASSMRLAGQETQYF. CDR3 sequence (DNA): TGTGCCAGCAGTATGAGACTAGCGGGACAAGAGACCCAGTACTTC.

This CDR3 is CASSHLGTGEETQYF. The DNA for the CDR3 is TGTGCCAGCAGCCACCTGGGGACAGGTGAAGAGACCCAGTACTTC. V gene TRBV5-6 combines with J gene TRBJ2-5, with 8 bases identical to TRBD1. There are 15 residues in the CDR3. Trimming took 4 bases from V and 3 from J; bases not matched to a gene: 8. CDR1 is SGHDT and CDR2 is YYEEEE in the germline V gene.

The chain recombines TRBV29-1 with TRBJ2-1; 9 bases fit TRBD2. Germline assignment: CDR1 SQVTM and CDR2 ANQGSEA. V lost 0 bases, J lost 4 bases, and 4 bases stayed unmatched. This CDR3 spans 15 amino acids. The CDR3 loop is CSVEDRLAVYNEQFF. Here the CDR3 DNA reads TGCAGCGTTGAAGATCGACTAGCGGTTTACAATGAGCAGTTCTTC.

As regards this clone: Distinct nucleotide sequences in the sample also encode this CDR3. V usage is TRBV18 and J usage is TRBJ2-7; no firm D call. The V end was cut by 0 bases, the J end by 0 bases, with 3 bases between. Germline CDR1 is KGHSH and CDR2 is LQKENI. CDR3 length: 13 amino acids. CDR3 amino acids: CASSPPSSYEQYF. CDR3 nucleotides: TGTGCCAGCTCACCACCGAGCTCCTACGAGCAGTACTTC.

This clone was counted only a few times. The chain recombines TRBV7-2 with TRBJ2-3; TRBD1 matches at 8 bases. Germline V lookup: CDR1 SGHTA, CDR2 FQGNSA. With V trimmed by 4 bases and J by 0 bases, 6 bases remained unmatched. The CDR3 consists of 16 residues. CDR3: CASSSQGGPSTDTQYF. The CDR3 bases are TGTGCCAGCAGCTCACAGGGGGGACCTAGCACAGATACGCAGTATTTT.

This clone was seen a handful of times. The V gene is TRBV6-6, the J gene TRBJ1-2, with 9 bases that match TRBD1. Germline V gene lookup returns CDR1 MNHNY and CDR2 SVGAGI (reference sequence). Trimming at V came to 5 bases and at J to 6 bases, leaving 4 bases not matched to a gene. The CDR3 loop spans 13 amino acids. CDR3 DNA: TGTGCCAGCAGTCCAAGGACAGGGGATGGCTACACCTTC. This sequence encodes CASSPRTGDGYTF.

The chain links TRBV7-9 to TRBJ1-2, with TRBD1 identical over 7 bases. The length of the CDR3 is 14 residues. In germline, CDR1 is SEHNR, CDR2 FQNEAQ (reference sequence). The V and J ends lost 0 bases and 7 bases, in that order; junction bases with no gene match: 5. CDR3 bases: TGTGCCAGCAGCTTAGCCCAGGGGGACCGTGGCTACACCTTC. Translating it yields CASSLAQGDRGYTF.

A few counts support this clone. V is TRBV28 and J is TRBJ1-2; TRBD1 agrees at 7 bases. V lost 7 bases and J lost 4; bases outside the gene matches: 9. This CDR3 comprises 14 residues. Germline CDR1 and CDR2: MDHEN and SYDVKM. DNA for the CDR3: TGTGCCAGCACCTTACAGGGGTTCGGCTATGGCTACACCTTC. Protein: CASTLQGFGYGYTF.

A few counts support this clone. This chain links TRBV9 with TRBJ1-2; possibly TRBD1 for D (5 bases). The CDR3 runs 13 residues. V was trimmed by 0 bases and J by 4 bases, leaving 7 bases between them. CDR1 and CDR2 (germline): SGDLS, YYNGEE. The CDR3 DNA reads TGTGCCAGCAGCGTAGATCAGGGCTATGGCTACACCTTC. It translates to CASSVDQGYGYTF.